This TCR beta chain is from a study of blood T cell repertoires in COVID-19. Whole-study context: Acute-phase and convalescent COVID-19 samples originated in the United States, Italy and Spain.

Authors' methods: Reference gene primer amplification gave nucleated cell count estimates. Profiled with immunoSEQ multiplex PCR; TCRdb holds only in-frame clones, not every one. That table supplies the V and J calls and clone size; D and trimming were determined from the DNA. This table has around 270,000 clones, approximately 90% appearing once. Germline V gives CDR1 GTSNPN, CDR2 SVGIG (reference sequence). Trimming left V 4 bases short and J 2 bases short, with 9 bases between. The CDR3 covers 13 residues. The sample consisted of peripheral blood. The origin of this receptor is a man in his thirties or forties with acute or convalescent COVID-19. V is TRBV30 and J is TRBJ1-5, with D perhaps TRBD1 (5 bases). In DNA form, the CDR3 reads TGTGCCTGGACCTGGGGGGGCAATCAGCCCCAGCATTTT. Translated: CAWTWGGNQPQHF. The complete variable domain, with remaining parts taken from reference TRBV30 and TRBJ1-5, reads SQTIHQWPATLVQPVGSPLSLECTVEGTSNPNLYWYRQAAGRGLQLLFYSVGIGQISSEVPQNLSASRPQDRQFILSSKKLLLSDSGFYLCAWTWGGNQPQHFGDGTRLSIL.